This T cell receptor beta chain was documented in a study of T-cell reconstitution after alpha-beta-depleted transplantation in children. This clonotype has at least ten counts. Unique molecular identifiers were used in preparing the TCRbeta library. MiXCR was run by TCRdb on the PCR reads, yielding one entry per CDR3 protein. The sample records about 110,000 distinct CDR3 sequences, about a tenth being singletons. V lost 5 bases and J lost 7; bases outside the gene matches: 9. The CDR3 loop spans 16 amino acids. Germline V lookup: CDR1 LNHNV, CDR2 YYDKDF (reference sequence). Sequenced material: PBMCs from the stem cell graft donor, taken from the stem cell graft. This chain joins TRBV15 and TRBJ2-1, with 12 nucleotides matching TRBD2. This clonotype originated in a human donor who donated a stem cell graft to a child with acute lymphoblastic leukemia. The CDR3 bases are TGTGCCACCAGCCGCCGTCTAGCGGGAGGGCGGAATGAGCAGTTCTTC. The encoded protein is CATSRRLAGGRNEQFF.